This entry describes one TCR beta chain. Its antigen is not known. TCRdb re-called the RT-PCR reads with MiXCR, one entry per CDR3 protein. The profile shows about 700 distinct CDR3 sequences, less than 85% of them singletons. This entry comes from a study of yellow fever vaccine responses in identical twins. Trimming took 0 bases from V and 8 from J; bases not matched to a gene: 8. This CDR3 contains 17 residues. Germline V gene sequence: CDR1 SGHRS, CDR2 YFSETQ. Overall study results and limits: The authors reported partly convergent, partly personalized vaccine responses in identical twins.

The sequencing here drew on T cells from blood (PBMCs), unsorted or a sorted subset (not recorded which), taken before or after yellow fever vaccination (not recorded which). The clonotype originates from a female donor who received the yellow fever vaccine. The chain employs TRBV5-1 and TRBJ2-4; 13 bases match TRBD2. In DNA, the CDR3 is TGCGCCAGCAGCTTGGGAGGACTAGCGGGGGATGAGTACATTCAGTACTTC. Its translation: CASSLGGLAGDEYIQYF.